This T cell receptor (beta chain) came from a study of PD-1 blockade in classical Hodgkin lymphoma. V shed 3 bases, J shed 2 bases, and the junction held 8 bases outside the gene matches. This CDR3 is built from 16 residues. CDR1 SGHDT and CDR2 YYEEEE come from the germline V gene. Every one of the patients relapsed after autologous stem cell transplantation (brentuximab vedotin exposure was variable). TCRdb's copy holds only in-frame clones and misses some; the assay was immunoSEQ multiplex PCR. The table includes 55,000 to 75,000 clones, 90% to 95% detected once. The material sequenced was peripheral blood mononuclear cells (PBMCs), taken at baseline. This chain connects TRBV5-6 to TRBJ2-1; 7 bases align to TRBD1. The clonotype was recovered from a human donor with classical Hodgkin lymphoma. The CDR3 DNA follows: TGTGCCAGCAGCTGGTATTGGGACAGTCCCTACAATGAGCAGTTCTTC. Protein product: CASSWYWDSPYNEQFF.